The 20 T cell receptor beta chains given below trace back to one sample, sequenced in a study of T-cell reconstitution after alpha-beta-depleted transplantation in children. The TCRbeta library was prepared with unique molecular identifiers. TCRdb fed the PCR reads into MiXCR, producing one record per CDR3 protein. The sample holds tens of thousands of distinct CDR3 sequences, less than 6% seen once. The sequencing used PBMCs, mostly from graft donor cells, collected 60 days after TCRalphabeta/CD19-depleted stem cell transplant. Receptor source: a female patient aged 2 to 10 who had a stem cell transplant for aplastic anemia, so the T cells may come from the graft donor.

In this sample, this clonotype turned up many times. The rearrangement joins TRBV9 to TRBJ1-5, with D perhaps TRBD1 (5 bases). This CDR3 is built from 15 residues. From germline, CDR1 is SGDLS and CDR2 YYNGEE. V shed 0 bases and J shed 4 bases, with 11 bases lying between them. CDR3 bases: TGTGCCAGCAGCGTAGCTGGGGGGATTAATCAGCCCCAGCATTTT. Protein: CASSVAGGINQPQHF.

Ten or more counts support this clonotype. An end of the junction does not agree with germline; a read error may underlie this. The chain is built from TRBV12-3 or TRBV12-4 and TRBJ2-3; D is perhaps TRBD1 (6 bases). CDR3 length: 13 residues. The CDR3 sequence: CASRLAQGDTQYF. As DNA, the CDR3 is TGTGCCAGCAGATTAGCCCAGGGGGATACGCAGTATTTT.

The V and J genes are TRBV7-9 and TRBJ2-5; 9 bases map to TRBD1. In germline, CDR1 is SEHNR, CDR2 FQNEAQ (reference sequence). The CDR3 totals 14 residues. J gave up 5 bases and V 7 bases, and 8 bases lay outside the gene matches. DNA of the CDR3: TGTGCCAGCAACCCGGGACAGGGAGGGGAGACCCAGTACTTC. Translation gives CASNPGQGGETQYF.

This clonotype has a count of ten or more. The J gene is TRBJ1-1, the V gene TRBV28, with 10 bases fitting TRBD1. The CDR3 runs 14 residues. V trimming: 8 bases; J trimming: 5 bases; junction bases outside the gene matches: 8. Germline V lookup: CDR1 MDHEN, CDR2 SYDVKM. The CDR3: CASGDRGWGTEAFF. The CDR3 DNA reads TGTGCCAGCGGGGACAGGGGTTGGGGGACTGAAGCTTTCTTT.

This clonotype has ten or more counts. This rearrangement joins TRBV4-2 to TRBJ2-5; 9 nucleotides line up with TRBD2. V gave up 0 bases and J gave up 4 bases; unmatched junction bases: 9. Germline V lookup: CDR1 LGHNA, CDR2 YNFKEQ. The CDR3 spans 17 residues. The DNA of the CDR3 is TGTGCCAGCAGCCAAGATGTTAGCGGGGGTTACATAGAGACCCAGTACTTC. Protein sequence: CASSQDVSGGYIETQYF.

This clonotype was found many times. The V gene is TRBV20-1, the J gene TRBJ2-7, with D possibly called TRBD1 or TRBD2 (6 bases each). The V gene lost 5 bases and the J gene lost 0 bases, with 14 bases spanning the gap. This CDR3 is 14 amino acids long. From germline, CDR1 is DFQATT and CDR2 SNEGSKA (reference sequence). The CDR3 DNA reads as TGCAGTGCTCGACTGGGGGGCAGCTCCTACGAGCAGTACTTC. Protein sequence: CSARLGGSSYEQYF.

This clonotype was seen repeatedly, ten times or more. The chain has TRBV12-3 or TRBV12-4 and TRBJ2-1, with 8 nucleotides matching TRBD2. V shed 3 bases and J 4 bases; nucleotides not matched to a gene: 5. CDR3 length: 15 amino acids. The CDR3: CASSLSGGLYNEQFF. The CDR3, as DNA: TGTGCCAGCAGTTTGAGCGGGGGCTTATACAATGAGCAGTTCTTC.

This clonotype was seen at least ten times. The gene calls are TRBV20-1 and TRBJ2-1; 8 nucleotides agree with TRBD2. Trimming at V came to 2 bases and at J to 15 bases, leaving 12 bases not matched to a gene. The CDR3 sequence is 13 residues long. Germline V gene lookup returns CDR1 DFQATT and CDR2 SNEGSKA (reference sequence). The CDR3 loop reads CSARSPAGDTPFF. The CDR3 bases are TGCAGTGCTAGAAGCCCAGCGGGGGACACGCCGTTCTTC.

This clonotype came up many times. The rearrangement uses TRBV6-6 and TRBJ2-1, with TRBD2 matching 14 bases. V trimming: 1 base; J trimming: 5 bases; junction bases outside the gene matches: 4. Looked up from germline, CDR1 is MNHNY and CDR2 is SVGAGI (reference sequence). CDR3 length: 17 residues. The CDR3 loop is CASSYYGTSGGDNEQFF. The DNA for the CDR3 is TGTGCCAGCAGTTACTACGGGACTAGCGGGGGTGACAATGAGCAGTTCTTC.

This clonotype appeared many times. V and J are TRBV20-1 and TRBJ1-1; unclear D gene. The CDR3 runs to 14 residues. CDR1 is DFQATT and CDR2 is SNEGSKA in the germline V gene (reference sequence). The germline V and J ends were trimmed by 6 bases and 10 bases, with 24 bases remaining between them. The CDR3: CSAGEGSTGPRAFF. CDR3 nucleotide sequence: TGCAGTGCGGGAGAAGGATCCACCGGCCCAAGAGCTTTCTTT.

This clonotype was seen more than once but under ten times. The gene calls are TRBV20-1 and TRBJ2-3, with 7 bases identical to TRBD2. The V segment lost 3 bases and the J segment 4 bases; nucleotides outside the gene matches: 10. The CDR3 extends over 15 amino acids. The germline V gene has CDR1 DFQATT and CDR2 SNEGSKA (reference sequence). CDR3 in DNA: TGCAGTGCTAGCGTGGCGGGGGACTCGCCAGATACGCAGTATTTT. The encoded protein is CSASVAGDSPDTQYF.

This clonotype has a count of ten or more. CDR3 nucleotides: TGTGCCAGCTCACCACAGGGGGTTGATGAGCAGTTCTTC. It specifies CASSPQGVDEQFF. The rearrangement uses TRBV18 and TRBJ2-1; perhaps TRBD1 as D (6 bases). The V gene lost 1 base and the J gene lost 8 bases, with 9 bases spanning the gap. Germline V gives CDR1 KGHSH, CDR2 LQKENI. The CDR3 covers 13 residues.

This clonotype has ten or more counts. The V gene is TRBV6-5, the J gene TRBJ2-3, with D maybe TRBD2 (5 bases). CDR1 is MNHEY and CDR2 is SVGAGI in the germline V gene. V lost 2 bases and J lost 2, with 8 bases in between. CDR3 length: 14 residues. The CDR3 nucleotides are TGTGCCAGCAGTTACACGGGGTCCACAGATACGCAGTATTTT. It is translated as CASSYTGSTDTQYF.

On this clonotype itself: A much larger clonotype is one base distant, so this may be a read error. The chain links TRBV19 to TRBJ2-1; D remains ambiguous. CDR3 length: 14 residues. Germline V gene data show CDR1 as LNHDA and CDR2 as SQIVND (reference sequence). Trimming took 6 bases from V and 2 from J, leaving 11 bases between them. CDR3 residues: CASSQLEPYNEQFF. The CDR3 DNA reads as TGTGCCAGTAGCCAACTGGAACCCTACAATGAGCAGTTCTTC.

The J gene is TRBJ2-1, the V gene TRBV12-2; the table's D call of TRBD1 was not tested on the DNA. TRBV12-2 is classified as a pseudogene. The CDR3 has 22 residues. The CDR3 is CASRLRVGRDRGLYISYNEQFF. The CDR3 nucleotides read TGTGCAAGTCGCCTACGAGTGGGCCGGGACAGGGGACTTTACATCTCCTACAATGAGCAGTTCTTC.

About this clonotype: A much larger clone lies one base from this, so it may be a read error. The chain links TRBV7-9 to TRBJ2-7; 9 positions match TRBD1. CDR3 length: 15 amino acids. Per germline, CDR1 SEHNR and CDR2 FQNEAQ (reference sequence). Here the CDR3 DNA reads TGTTCCAGCAGCTTAGGGACAGGGAGGGGCTACGAGCAGTACTTC. The encoded protein is CSSSLGTGRGYEQYF.

This clonotype turned up a few times. This chain links TRBV7-9 with TRBJ1-6, with TRBD1 matching 9 bases. The V and J ends lost 6 bases and 9 bases, in that order; junction bases with no gene match: 3. The germline gives CDR1 SEHNR, CDR2 FQNEAQ (reference sequence). The CDR3 runs 13 residues. The CDR3 DNA reads as TGTGCCAGCAGGGGACAGGGAGGTTCACCCCTCCACTTT. Translating it yields CASRGQGGSPLHF.

The table lists this clonotype with many counts. The rearrangement links TRBV29-1 to TRBJ1-1, with 8 bases that match TRBD1. Germline trimming cut 7 bases from V and 8 bases from J; bases unmatched to any gene: 6. CDR3 length: 11 amino acids. Germline values: CDR1 SQVTM, CDR2 ANQGSEA. The chain's CDR3 is CSGHRGGEAFF. In DNA form, the CDR3 reads TGCAGCGGCCACAGGGGGGGGGAAGCTTTCTTT.

This clonotype was recorded at least ten times. The chain recombines TRBV11-2 with TRBJ2-3; D possibly corresponds to TRBD2 (6 bases). CDR3 length: 15 amino acids. Germline values: CDR1 SGHAT, CDR2 FQNNGV. The ends were cut back, 8 bases at V and 0 bases at J, with 15 bases in the middle. The CDR3 reads CASGPFTSSTDTQYF. For the CDR3, the DNA is TGTGCCAGCGGGCCTTTCACTAGCAGCACAGATACGCAGTATTTT.

This clonotype was recorded many times. The chain recombines TRBV9 with TRBJ2-2, with D perhaps TRBD1 or TRBD2 (5 bases each). The germline gives CDR1 SGDLS, CDR2 YYNGEE. V gave up 4 bases and J gave up 0 bases, with 19 bases separating them. The CDR3 is 18 amino acids. For the CDR3, the DNA is TGTGCCAGCAGCTCCCGGGACGGAGAGTTTTCGAACACCGGGGAGCTGTTTTTT. It encodes CASSSRDGEFSNTGELFF.